A single T cell receptor (beta chain) is shown here with its context. This sample's time point: pre-sensitization, week 0. As for treatment: therapeutic diphenylcyclopropenone sensitization with weekly scalp DPC. Unfractionated whole blood yielded total RNA. Prior to each patch test being applied, blood was drawn. One entry per CDR3 protein, called by TCRdb with MiXCR from the RACE reads. The sample carries under 45,000 distinct CDR3 sequences, around a tenth recorded once. Germline V gene sequence: CDR1 SGHRS, CDR2 YFSETQ. There are 11 residues in the CDR3. Trimming removed 2 bases at V and 10 bases at J, with 7 bases between. The data originate from a study of human T cells and chemical hapten exposure. On the study more broadly: The study sensitized with 2% DPC on a 2 cm by 2 cm patch of upper inner arm skin.

The starting material was whole blood, obtained in connection with sensitization to the hapten diphenylcyclopropenone (DPC). The clonotype comes from a man over 45 with alopecia areata. Some clones in this sample may be carry-over from other donors' samples. The V and J genes are TRBV5-1 and TRBJ2-1, with TRBD2 as a possible D gene (5 bases). The CDR3 DNA follows: TGCGCCAGCAGCTTAAAGCGGGAGCAGTTCTTC. Protein product: CASSLKREQFF.